This record concerns one T cell receptor beta chain sequence. The data stem from a study of cytomegalovirus exposure and HLA in healthy donors. This CDR3 contains 11 residues. The germline V gene has CDR1 DFQATT and CDR2 SNEGSKA (reference sequence). Trimming took 2 bases from V and 5 from J, leaving 3 bases between them. PCR amplification relied on 60 Vbeta primers (plus 13 Jbeta primers). Clones were read by immunoSEQ multiplex PCR, and TCRdb kept only the in-frame ones, dropping some. The sample shows about 130,000 clones, about 10% of them seen only once. The clonotype originates from a woman in her late teens or twenties in good health and CMV-seropositive. V and J are TRBV20-1 and TRBJ2-2, with D hard to call. Material: PBMCs. CDR3 bases: TGCAGTGCTAGAACTACCGGGGAGCTGTTTTTT. This encodes CSARTTGELFF.